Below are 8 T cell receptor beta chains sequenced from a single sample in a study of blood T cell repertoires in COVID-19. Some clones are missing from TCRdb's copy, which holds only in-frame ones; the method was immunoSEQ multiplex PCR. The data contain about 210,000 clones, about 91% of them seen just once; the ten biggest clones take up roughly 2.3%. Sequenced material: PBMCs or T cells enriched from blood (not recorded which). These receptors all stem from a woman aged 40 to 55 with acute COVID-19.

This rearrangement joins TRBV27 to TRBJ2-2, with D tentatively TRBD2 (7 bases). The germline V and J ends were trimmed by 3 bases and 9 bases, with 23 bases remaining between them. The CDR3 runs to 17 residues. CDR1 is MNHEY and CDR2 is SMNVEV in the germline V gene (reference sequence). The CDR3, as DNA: TGTGCCAGCAGTTTTTACCGGCGGGGGCGGGAGAAAAGGGAGCTGTTTTTT. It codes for CASSFYRRGREKRELFF.

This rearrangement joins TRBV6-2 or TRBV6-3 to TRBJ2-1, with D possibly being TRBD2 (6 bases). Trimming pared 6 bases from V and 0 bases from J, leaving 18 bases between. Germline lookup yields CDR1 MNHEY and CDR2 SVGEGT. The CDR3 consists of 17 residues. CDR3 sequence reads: CASSLTSPGVSYNEQFF. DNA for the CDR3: TGTGCCAGCAGCCTTACCTCCCCGGGAGTCTCCTACAATGAGCAGTTCTTC.

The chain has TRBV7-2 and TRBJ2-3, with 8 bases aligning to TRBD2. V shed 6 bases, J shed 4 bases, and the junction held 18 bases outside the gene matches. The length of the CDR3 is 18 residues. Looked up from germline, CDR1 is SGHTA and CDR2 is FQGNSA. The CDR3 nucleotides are TGTGCCAGCAGGGGGGGGACTAGTAACATCGTGCACCCAGATACGCAGTATTTT. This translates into CASRGGTSNIVHPDTQYF.

In DNA form, the CDR3 reads TGTGCCAGCAGCTTAGAGGGGGCTGATGGCTACACCTTC. Residues: CASSLEGADGYTF. This chain uses TRBV11-3 with TRBJ1-2; the D gene is possibly TRBD1 (6 bases). With 0 bases removed from V and 6 bases from J, the gap between germline ends came to 8 bases. In germline, CDR1 is SGHNT, CDR2 YENEEA. This CDR3 has 13 amino acids.

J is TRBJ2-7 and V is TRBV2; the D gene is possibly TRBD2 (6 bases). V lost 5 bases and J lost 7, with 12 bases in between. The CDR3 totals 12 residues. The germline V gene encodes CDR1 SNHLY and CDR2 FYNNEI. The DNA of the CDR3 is TGTGCCAGCAGTAGGACTATTTTAGAGCAGTACTTC. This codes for CASSRTILEQYF.

The CDR3, as DNA: TGCGCCAGCAGCTTGGTTTCAGGGTCCCCCTACGAGCAGTACTTC. Its translation is CASSLVSGSPYEQYF. The gene calls are TRBV5-1 and TRBJ2-7, with a possible D match to TRBD1 (5 bases). Germline loops: CDR1 SGHRS, CDR2 YFSETQ. V was trimmed by 0 bases and J by 2 bases, leaving 12 bases between them. The CDR3 covers 15 residues. Full variable domain (remainder filled in from reference TRBV5-1 and TRBJ2-7): KAGVTQTPRYLIKTRGQQVTLSCSPISGHRSVSWYQQTPGQGLQFLFEYFSETQRNKGNFPGRFSGRQFSNSRSEMNVSTLELGDSALYLCASSLVSGSPYEQYFGPGTRLTVT.

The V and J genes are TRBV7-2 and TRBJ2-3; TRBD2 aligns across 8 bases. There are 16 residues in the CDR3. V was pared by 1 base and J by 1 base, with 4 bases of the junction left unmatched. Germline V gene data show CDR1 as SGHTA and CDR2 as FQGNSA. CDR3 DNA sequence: TGTGCCAGCAGCTTAGGGATTAGCGGGGGCACAGATACGCAGTATTTT. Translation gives CASSLGISGGTDTQYF.

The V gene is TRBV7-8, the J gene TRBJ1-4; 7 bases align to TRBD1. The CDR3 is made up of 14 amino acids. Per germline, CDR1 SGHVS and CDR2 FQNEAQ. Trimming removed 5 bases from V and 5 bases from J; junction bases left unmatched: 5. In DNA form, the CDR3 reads TGTGCCAGCAGCATCGACAGGGCCAATGAAAAACTGTTTTTT. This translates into CASSIDRANEKLFF.